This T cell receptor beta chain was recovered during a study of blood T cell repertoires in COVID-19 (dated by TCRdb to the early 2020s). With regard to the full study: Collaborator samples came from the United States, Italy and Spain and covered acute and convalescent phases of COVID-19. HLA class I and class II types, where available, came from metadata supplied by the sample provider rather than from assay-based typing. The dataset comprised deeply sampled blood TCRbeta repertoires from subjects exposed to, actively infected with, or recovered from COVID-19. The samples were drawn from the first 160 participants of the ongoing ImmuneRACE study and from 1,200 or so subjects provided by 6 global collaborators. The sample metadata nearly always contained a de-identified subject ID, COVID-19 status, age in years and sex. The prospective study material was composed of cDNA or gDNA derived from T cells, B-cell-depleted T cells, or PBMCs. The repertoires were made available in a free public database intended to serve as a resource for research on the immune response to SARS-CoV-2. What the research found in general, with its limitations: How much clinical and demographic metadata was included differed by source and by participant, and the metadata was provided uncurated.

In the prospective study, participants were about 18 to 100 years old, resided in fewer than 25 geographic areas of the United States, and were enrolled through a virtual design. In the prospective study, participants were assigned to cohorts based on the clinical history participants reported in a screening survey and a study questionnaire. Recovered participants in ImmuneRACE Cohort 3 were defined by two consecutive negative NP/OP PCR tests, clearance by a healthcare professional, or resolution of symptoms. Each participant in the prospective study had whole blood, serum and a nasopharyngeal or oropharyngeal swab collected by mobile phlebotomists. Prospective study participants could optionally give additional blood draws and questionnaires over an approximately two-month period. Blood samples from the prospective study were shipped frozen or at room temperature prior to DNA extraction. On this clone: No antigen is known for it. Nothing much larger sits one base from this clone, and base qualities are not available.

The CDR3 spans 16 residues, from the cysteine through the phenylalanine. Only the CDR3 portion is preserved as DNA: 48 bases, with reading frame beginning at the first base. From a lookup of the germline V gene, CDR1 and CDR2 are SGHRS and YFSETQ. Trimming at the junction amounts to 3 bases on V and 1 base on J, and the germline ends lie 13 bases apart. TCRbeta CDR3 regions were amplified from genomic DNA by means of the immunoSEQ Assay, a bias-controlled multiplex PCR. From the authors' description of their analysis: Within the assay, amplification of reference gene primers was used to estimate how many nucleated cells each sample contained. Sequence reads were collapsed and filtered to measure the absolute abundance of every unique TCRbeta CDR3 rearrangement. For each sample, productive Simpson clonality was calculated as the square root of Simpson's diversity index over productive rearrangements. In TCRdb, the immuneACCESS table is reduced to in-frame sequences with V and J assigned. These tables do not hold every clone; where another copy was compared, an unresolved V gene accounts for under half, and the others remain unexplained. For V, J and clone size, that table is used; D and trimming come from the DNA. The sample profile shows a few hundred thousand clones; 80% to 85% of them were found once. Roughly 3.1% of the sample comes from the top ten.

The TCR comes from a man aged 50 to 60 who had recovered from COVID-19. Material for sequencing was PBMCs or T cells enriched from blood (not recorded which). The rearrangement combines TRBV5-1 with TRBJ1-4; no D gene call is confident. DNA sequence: TGCGCCAGCAGCTGGTACCCGCGTGGAACTAATGAAAAACTGTTTTTT. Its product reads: CASSWYPRGTNEKLFF.